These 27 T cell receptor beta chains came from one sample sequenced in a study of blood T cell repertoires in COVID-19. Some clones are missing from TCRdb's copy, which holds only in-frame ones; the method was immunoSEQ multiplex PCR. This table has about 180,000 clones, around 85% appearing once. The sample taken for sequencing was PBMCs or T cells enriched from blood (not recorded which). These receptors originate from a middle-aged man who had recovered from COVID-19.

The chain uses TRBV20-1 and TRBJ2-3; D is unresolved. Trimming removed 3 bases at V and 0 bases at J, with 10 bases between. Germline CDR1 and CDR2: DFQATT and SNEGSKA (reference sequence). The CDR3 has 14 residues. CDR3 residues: CSASKPGSTDTQYF. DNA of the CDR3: TGCAGTGCTAGTAAGCCAGGTAGCACAGATACGCAGTATTTT.

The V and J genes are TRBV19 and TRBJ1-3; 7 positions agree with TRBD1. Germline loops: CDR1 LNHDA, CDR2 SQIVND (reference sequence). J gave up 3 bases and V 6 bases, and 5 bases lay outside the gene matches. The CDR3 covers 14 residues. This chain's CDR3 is CASRGRGYGNTIYF. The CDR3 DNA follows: TGTGCCAGTAGAGGCAGGGGGTATGGAAACACCATATATTTT.

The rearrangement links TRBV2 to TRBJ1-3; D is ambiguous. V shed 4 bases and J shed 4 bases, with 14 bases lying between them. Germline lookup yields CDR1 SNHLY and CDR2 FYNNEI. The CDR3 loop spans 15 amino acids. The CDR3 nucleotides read TGTGCCAGCAGTGGCTTGCAGGCCCTAGGAAACACCATATATTTT. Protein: CASSGLQALGNTIYF.

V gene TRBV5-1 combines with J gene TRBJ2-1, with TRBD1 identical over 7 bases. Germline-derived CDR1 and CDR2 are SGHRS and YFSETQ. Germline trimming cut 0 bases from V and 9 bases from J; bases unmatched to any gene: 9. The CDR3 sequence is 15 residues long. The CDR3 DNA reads TGCGCCAGCAGCTTGGGGGTCAGGGGGACCGGTGAGCAGTTCTTC. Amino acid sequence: CASSLGVRGTGEQFF.

DNA of the CDR3: TGTGCCAGCAGCTTCGGGACTGGGGGTTCCTACGAGCAGTACTTC. Its protein product is CASSFGTGGSYEQYF. V usage is TRBV9 and J usage is TRBJ2-7; TRBD2 is a possible D gene (6 bases). Trimming took 4 bases from V and 1 from J, leaving 15 bases between them. Germline V gives CDR1 SGDLS, CDR2 YYNGEE. The CDR3 runs 15 residues. The full variable domain, with the rest looked up from reference TRBV9 and TRBJ2-7, is DSGVTQTPKHLITATGQRVTLRCSPRSGDLSVYWYQQSLDQGLQFLIQYYNGEERAKGNILERFSAQQFPDLHSELNLSSLELGDSALYFCASSFGTGGSYEQYFGPGTRLTVT.

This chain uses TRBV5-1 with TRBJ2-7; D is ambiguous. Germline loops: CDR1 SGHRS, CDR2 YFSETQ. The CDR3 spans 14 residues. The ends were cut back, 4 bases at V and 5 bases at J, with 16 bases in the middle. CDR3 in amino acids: CASSLEVFTDEQYF. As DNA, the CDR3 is TGCGCCAGCAGCCTTGAGGTCTTTACGGACGAGCAGTACTTC. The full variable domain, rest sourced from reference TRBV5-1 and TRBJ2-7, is KAGVTQTPRYLIKTRGQQVTLSCSPISGHRSVSWYQQTPGQGLQFLFEYFSETQRNKGNFPGRFSGRQFSNSRSEMNVSTLELGDSALYLCASSLEVFTDEQYFGPGTRLTVT.

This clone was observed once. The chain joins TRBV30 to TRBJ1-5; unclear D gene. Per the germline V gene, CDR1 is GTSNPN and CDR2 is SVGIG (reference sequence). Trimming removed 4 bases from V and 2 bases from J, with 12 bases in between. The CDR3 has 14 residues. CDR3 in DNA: TGTGCCTGGAATTCTGGCGGGGGCAATCAGCCCCAGCATTTT. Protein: CAWNSGGGNQPQHF.

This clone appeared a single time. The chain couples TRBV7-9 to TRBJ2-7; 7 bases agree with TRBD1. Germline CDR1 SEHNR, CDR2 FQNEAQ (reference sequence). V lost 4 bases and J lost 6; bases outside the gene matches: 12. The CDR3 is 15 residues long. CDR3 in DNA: TGTGCCAGCAGCTCCTCTACAGGGGCGTCGGGCGAGCAGTACTTC. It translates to CASSSSTGASGEQYF.

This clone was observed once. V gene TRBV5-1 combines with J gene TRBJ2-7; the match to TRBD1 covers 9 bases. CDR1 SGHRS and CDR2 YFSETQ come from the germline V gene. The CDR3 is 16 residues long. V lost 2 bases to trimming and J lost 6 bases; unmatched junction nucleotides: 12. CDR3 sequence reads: CASSLAPGQGLGEQYF. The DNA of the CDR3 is TGCGCCAGCAGCTTAGCGCCGGGACAGGGCTTGGGCGAGCAGTACTTC.

The CDR3: CASSLTGGNQPQHF. In DNA form, the CDR3 reads TGTGCCAGCAGTCTGACAGGGGGCAATCAGCCCCAGCATTTT. The rearrangement uses TRBV6-5 and TRBJ1-5, with TRBD1 identical over 8 bases. Germline lookup yields CDR1 MNHEY and CDR2 SVGAGI. V lost 5 bases to trimming and J lost 2 bases; unmatched junction nucleotides: 2. The length of the CDR3 is 14 residues.

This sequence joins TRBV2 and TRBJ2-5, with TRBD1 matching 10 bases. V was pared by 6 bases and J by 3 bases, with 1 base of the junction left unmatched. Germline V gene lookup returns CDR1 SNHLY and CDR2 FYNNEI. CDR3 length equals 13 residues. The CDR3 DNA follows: TGTGCCAGCAGGGACAGGGGGGAAGAGACCCAGTACTTC. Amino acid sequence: CASRDRGEETQYF.

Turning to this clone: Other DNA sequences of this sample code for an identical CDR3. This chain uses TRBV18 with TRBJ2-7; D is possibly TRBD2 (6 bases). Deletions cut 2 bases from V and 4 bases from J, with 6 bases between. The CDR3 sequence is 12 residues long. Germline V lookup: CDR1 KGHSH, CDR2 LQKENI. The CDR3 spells CASSPGGYEQYF. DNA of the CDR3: TGTGCCAGCTCACCAGGAGGGTACGAGCAGTACTTC.

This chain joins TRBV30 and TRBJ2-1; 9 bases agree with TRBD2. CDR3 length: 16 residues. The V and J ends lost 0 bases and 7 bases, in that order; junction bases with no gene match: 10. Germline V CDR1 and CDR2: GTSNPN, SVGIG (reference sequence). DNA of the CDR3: TGTGCCTGGAGTGTACTTTCAGGACTAGCGCGGAATGAGCAGTTCTTC. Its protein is CAWSVLSGLARNEQFF.

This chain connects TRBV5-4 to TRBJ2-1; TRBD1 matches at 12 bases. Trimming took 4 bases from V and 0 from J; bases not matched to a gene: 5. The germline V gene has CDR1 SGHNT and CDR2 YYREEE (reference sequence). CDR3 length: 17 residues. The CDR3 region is CASSPGQGAGSYNEQFF. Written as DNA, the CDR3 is TGTGCCAGCAGCCCGGGACAGGGGGCCGGCTCCTACAATGAGCAGTTCTTC.

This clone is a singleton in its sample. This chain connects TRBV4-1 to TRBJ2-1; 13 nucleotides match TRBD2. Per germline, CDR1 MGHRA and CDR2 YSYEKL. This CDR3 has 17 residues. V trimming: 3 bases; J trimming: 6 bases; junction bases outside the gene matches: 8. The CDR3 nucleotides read TGCGCCAGCAGCCAGAGGACTAGCGGGAGAGGTCGCAATGAGCAGTTCTTC. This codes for CASSQRTSGRGRNEQFF.

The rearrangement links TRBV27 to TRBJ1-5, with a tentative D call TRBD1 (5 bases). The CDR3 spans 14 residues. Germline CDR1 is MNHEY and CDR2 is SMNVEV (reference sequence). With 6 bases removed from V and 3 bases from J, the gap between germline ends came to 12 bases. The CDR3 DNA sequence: TGTGCCAGCAGGGTAGGGGCCCCCAATCAGCCCCAGCATTTT. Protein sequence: CASRVGAPNQPQHF.

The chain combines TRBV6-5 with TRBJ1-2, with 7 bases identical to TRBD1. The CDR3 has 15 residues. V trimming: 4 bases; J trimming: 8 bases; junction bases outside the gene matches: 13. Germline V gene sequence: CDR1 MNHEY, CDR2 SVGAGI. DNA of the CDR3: TGTGCCAGCAGTTTAGGGGCACAGGGGCTGGGAGGCTACACCTTC. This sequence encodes CASSLGAQGLGGYTF.

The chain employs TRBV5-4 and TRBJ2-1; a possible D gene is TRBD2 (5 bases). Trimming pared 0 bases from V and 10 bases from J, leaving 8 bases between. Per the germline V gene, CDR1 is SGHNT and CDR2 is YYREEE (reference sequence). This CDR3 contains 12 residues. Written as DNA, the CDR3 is TGTGCCAGCAGCTTGGAAAGAGGGGAGCAGTTCTTC. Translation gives CASSLERGEQFF.

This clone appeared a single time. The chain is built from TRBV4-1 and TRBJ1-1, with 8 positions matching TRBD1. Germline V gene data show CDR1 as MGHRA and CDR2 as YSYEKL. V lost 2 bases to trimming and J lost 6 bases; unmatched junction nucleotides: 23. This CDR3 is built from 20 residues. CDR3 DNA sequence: TGCGCCAGCAGCCAACCGTTTATCCAGGGGGCTCTCGTCCTGGGTCCTGAAGCTTTCTTT. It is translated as CASSQPFIQGALVLGPEAFF.

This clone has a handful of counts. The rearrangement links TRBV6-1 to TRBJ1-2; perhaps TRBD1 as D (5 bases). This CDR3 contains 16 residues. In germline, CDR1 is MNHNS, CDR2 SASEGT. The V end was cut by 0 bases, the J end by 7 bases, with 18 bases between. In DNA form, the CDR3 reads TGTGCCAGCAGTGAAGCAATGTCAGGCAGGGAATCTGGCTACACCTTC. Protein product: CASSEAMSGRESGYTF.

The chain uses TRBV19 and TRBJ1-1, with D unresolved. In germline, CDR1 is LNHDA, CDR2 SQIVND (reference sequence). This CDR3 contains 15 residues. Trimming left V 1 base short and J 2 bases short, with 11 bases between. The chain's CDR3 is CASSIGLRSNTEAFF. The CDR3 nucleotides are TGTGCCAGTAGTATAGGTCTCAGGTCTAACACTGAAGCTTTCTTT. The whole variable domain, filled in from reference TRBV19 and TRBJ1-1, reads DGGITQSPKYLFRKEGQNVTLSCEQNLNHDAMYWYRQDPGQGLRLIYYSQIVNDFQKGDIAEGYSVSREKKESFPLTVTSAQKNPTAFYLCASSIGLRSNTEAFFGQGTRLTVV.

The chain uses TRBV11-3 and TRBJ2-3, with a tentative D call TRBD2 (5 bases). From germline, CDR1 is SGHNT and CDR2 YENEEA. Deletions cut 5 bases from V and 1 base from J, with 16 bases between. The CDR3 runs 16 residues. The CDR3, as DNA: TGTGCCAGCAGCAAAGTTCGGCCCGGGGGCACAGATACGCAGTATTTT. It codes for CASSKVRPGGTDTQYF.

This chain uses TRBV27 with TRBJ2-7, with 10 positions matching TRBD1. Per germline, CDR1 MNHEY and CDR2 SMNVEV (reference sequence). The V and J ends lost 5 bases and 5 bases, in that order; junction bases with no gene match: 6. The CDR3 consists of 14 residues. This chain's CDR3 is CASSLGTGVNEQYF. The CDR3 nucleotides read TGTGCCAGCAGTCTCGGGACAGGGGTAAACGAGCAGTACTTC.

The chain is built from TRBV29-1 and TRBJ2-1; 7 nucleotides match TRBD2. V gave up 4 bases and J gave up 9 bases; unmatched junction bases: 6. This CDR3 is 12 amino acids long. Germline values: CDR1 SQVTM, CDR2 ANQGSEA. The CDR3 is CSVVGWEGEQFF. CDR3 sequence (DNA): TGCAGCGTTGTGGGGTGGGAGGGTGAGCAGTTCTTC.

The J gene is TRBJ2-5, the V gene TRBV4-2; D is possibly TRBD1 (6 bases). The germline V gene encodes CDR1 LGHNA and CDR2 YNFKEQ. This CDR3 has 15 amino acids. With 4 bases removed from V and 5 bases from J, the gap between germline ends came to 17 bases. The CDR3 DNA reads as TGTGCCAGCAGCCGAAAAGCAGGGGAAGGGGAGACCCAGTACTTC. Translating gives CASSRKAGEGETQYF.

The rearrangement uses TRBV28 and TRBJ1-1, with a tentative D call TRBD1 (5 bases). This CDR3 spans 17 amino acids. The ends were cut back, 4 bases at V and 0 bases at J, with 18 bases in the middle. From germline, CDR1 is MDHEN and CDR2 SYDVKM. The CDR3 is CASSWVSRRGLNTEAFF. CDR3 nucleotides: TGTGCCAGCAGTTGGGTGTCTAGGCGGGGACTGAACACTGAAGCTTTCTTT.

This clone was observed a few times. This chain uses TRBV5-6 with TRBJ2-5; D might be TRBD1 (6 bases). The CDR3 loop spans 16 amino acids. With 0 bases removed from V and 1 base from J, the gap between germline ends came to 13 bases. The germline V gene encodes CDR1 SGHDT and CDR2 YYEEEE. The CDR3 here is CASSLGVGGSQETQYF. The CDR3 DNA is TGTGCCAGCAGCTTGGGAGTAGGGGGATCCCAAGAGACCCAGTACTTC.